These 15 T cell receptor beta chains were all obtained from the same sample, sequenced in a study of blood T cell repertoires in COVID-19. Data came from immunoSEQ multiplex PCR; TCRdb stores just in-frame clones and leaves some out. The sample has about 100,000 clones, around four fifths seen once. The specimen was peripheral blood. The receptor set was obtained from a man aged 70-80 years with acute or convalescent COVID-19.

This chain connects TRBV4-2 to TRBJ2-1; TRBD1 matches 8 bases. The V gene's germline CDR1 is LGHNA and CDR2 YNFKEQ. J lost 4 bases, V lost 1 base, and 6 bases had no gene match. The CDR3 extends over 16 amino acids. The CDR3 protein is CASSQARRQGYNEQFF. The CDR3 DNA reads TGTGCCAGCAGCCAAGCGCGGAGACAGGGGTACAATGAGCAGTTCTTC.

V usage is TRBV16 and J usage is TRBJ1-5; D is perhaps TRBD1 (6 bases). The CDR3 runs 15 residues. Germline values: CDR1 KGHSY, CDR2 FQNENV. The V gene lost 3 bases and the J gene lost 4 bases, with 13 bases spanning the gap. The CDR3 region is CASSQADSSNQPQHF. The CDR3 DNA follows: TGTGCCAGCAGCCAGGCGGACAGTAGTAATCAGCCCCAGCATTTT.

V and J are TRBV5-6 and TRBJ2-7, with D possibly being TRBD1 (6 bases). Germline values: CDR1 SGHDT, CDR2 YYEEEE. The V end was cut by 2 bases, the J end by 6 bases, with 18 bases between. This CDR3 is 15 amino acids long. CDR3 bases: TGTGCCAGCAGCTTTGGGGCAGGGGTTAATGGCGAGCAGTACTTC. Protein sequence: CASSFGAGVNGEQYF.

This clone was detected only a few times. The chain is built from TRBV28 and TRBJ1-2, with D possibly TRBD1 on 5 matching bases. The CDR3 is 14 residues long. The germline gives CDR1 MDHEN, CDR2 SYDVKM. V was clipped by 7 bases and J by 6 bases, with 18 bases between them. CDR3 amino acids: CASTPGRAKNGYTF. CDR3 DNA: TGTGCCAGCACCCCTGGCAGGGCAAAAAATGGCTACACCTTC.

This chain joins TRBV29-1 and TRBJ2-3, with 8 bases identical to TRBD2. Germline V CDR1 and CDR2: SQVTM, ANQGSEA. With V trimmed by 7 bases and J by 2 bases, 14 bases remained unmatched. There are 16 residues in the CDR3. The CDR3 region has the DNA TGCAGCGGGAGAGCGGGAGCGACCACTCCCACAGATACGCAGTATTTT. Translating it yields CSGRAGATTPTDTQYF.

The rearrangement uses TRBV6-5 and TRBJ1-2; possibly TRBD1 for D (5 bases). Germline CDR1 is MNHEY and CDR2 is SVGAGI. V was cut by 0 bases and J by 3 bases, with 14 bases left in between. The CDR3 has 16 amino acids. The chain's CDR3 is CASSYSITGDYYGYTF. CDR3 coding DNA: TGTGCCAGCAGTTACTCGATAACAGGCGATTACTATGGCTACACCTTC.

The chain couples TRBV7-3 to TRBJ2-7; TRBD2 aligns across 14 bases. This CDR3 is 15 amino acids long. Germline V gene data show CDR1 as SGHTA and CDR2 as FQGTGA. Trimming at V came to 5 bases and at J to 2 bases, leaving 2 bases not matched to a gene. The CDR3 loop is CASSPTSGGAYEQYF. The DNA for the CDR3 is TGTGCCAGCAGCCCGACTAGCGGGGGGGCCTACGAGCAGTACTTC. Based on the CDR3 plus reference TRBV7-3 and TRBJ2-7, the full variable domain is GAGVSQTPSNKVTEKGKYVELRCDPISGHTALYWYRQSLGQGPEFLIYFQGTGAADDSGLPNDRFFAVRPEGSVSTLKIQRTERGDSAVYLCASSPTSGGAYEQYFGPGTRLTVT.

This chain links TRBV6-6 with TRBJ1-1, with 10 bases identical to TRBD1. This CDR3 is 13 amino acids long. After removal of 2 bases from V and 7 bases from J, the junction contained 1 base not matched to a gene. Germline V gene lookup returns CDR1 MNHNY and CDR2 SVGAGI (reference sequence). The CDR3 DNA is TGTGCCAGCAGTTACGGACAGGGGGTTGAAGCTTTCTTT. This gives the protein CASSYGQGVEAFF.

In DNA, the CDR3 is TGTGCCAGCAGCACTTACAGGGAAGAGACCCAGTACTTC. Its protein is CASSTYREETQYF. The chain employs TRBV6-2 or TRBV6-3 and TRBJ2-5; TRBD1 is a possible D gene (6 bases). Trimming left V 6 bases short and J 3 bases short, with 11 bases between. This CDR3 contains 13 residues. Germline-derived CDR1 and CDR2 are MNHEY and SVGEGT.

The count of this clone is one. This chain's CDR3 is CASSQYASRDSNQPQHF. DNA of the CDR3: TGCGCCAGCAGCCAATACGCATCCAGGGATAGCAATCAGCCCCAGCATTTT. The chain is built from TRBV4-3 and TRBJ1-5; a possible D gene is TRBD1 (5 bases). The CDR3 has 17 residues. Germline-derived CDR1 and CDR2 are LGHNA and YSLEER. The V gene lost 2 bases and the J gene lost 0 bases, with 14 bases spanning the gap.

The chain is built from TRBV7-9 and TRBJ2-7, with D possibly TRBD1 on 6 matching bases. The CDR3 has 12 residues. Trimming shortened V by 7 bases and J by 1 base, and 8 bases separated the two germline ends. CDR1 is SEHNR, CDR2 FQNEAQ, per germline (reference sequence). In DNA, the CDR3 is TGTGCCAGCATGGACAGTTCCTACGAGCAGTACTTC. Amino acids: CASMDSSYEQYF. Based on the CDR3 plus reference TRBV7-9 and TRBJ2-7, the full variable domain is DTGVSQNPRHKITKRGQNVTFRCDPISEHNRLYWYRQTLGQGPEFLTYFQNEAQLEKSRLLSDRFSAERPKGSFSTLEIQRTEQGDSAMYLCASMDSSYEQYFGPGTRLTVT.

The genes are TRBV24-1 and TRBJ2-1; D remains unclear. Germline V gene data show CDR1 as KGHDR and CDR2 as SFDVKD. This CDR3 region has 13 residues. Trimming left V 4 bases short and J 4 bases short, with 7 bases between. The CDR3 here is CATSDRFYNEQFF. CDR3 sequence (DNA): TGTGCCACCAGTGACCGTTTTTACAATGAGCAGTTCTTC.

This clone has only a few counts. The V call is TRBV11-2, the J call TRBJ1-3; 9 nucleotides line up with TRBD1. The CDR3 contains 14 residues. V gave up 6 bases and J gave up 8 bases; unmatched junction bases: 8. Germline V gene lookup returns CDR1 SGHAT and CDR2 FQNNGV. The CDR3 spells CASRPGQGTHTIYF. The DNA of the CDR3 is TGTGCCAGCAGGCCGGGACAGGGTACCCACACCATATATTTT. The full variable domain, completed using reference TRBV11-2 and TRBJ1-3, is EAGVAQSPRYKIIEKRQSVAFWCNPISGHATLYWYQQILGQGPKLLIQFQNNGVVDDSQLPKDRFSAERLKGVDSTLKIQPAKLEDSAVYLCASRPGQGTHTIYFGEGSWLTVV.

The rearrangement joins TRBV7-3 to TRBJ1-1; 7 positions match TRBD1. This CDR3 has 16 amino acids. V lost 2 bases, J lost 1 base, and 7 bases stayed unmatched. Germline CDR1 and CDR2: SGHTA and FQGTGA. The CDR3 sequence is CASSLSSGGKNTEAFF. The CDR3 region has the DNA TGTGCCAGCAGCTTATCTTCAGGGGGGAAGAACACTGAAGCTTTCTTT.

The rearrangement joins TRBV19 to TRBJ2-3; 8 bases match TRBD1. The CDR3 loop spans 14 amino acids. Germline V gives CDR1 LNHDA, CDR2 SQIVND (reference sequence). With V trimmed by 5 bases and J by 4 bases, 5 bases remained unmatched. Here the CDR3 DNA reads TGTGCCAGTAGTTTCGGACAGGGCGCAGATACGCAGTATTTT. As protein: CASSFGQGADTQYF. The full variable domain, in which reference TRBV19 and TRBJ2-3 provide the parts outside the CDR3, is DGGITQSPKYLFRKEGQNVTLSCEQNLNHDAMYWYRQDPGQGLRLIYYSQIVNDFQKGDIAEGYSVSREKKESFPLTVTSAQKNPTAFYLCASSFGQGADTQYFGPGTRLTVL.